Included here is one T cell receptor (beta chain) sequence, with context. This CDR3 has 14 residues. V was cut by 3 bases and J by 6 bases, with 15 bases left in between. Germline V lookup: CDR1 SGDLS, CDR2 YYNGEE. The data originate from a study of CD8 T cells in Susac syndrome. RNA was extracted with the RNeasy kit, and a quantity of about 0.45 to 1 ug was reverse transcribed using random hexamers. Across 54 Vbeta and 13 Jbeta, immunoSEQ multiplex PCR amplified TCR beta CDR3. TCRdb reanalysed the immunoSEQ multiplex PCR reads using MiXCR and keeps one entry per CDR3 protein. This table has around 190,000 distinct CDR3 sequences, roughly 95% appearing once. TCR beta sequences were obtained from blood CD8+ and CD4+ T cells. TEMRA cells underwent FACS enrichment and CD8+ and CD4+ T cells underwent negative isolation.

Sequences were obtained from CD8+ T cells from PBMCs. This TCR came from a human donor with multiple sclerosis. J is TRBJ1-2 and V is TRBV9; TRBD1 might be the D (6 bases). The CDR3 spells CASSDNRAWNGYTF. As DNA, the CDR3 is TGTGCCAGCAGCGACAACAGGGCCTGGAATGGCTACACCTTC.